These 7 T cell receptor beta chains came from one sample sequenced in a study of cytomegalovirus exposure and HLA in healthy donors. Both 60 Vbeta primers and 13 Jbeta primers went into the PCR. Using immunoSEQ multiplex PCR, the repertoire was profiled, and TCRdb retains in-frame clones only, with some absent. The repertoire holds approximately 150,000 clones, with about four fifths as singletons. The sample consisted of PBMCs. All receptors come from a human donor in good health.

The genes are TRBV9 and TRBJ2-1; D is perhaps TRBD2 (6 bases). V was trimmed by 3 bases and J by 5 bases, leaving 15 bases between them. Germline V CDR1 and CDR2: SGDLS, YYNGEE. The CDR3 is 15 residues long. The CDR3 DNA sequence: TGTGCCAGCAGCGCCTGGGACTGGAAAGACAATGAGCAGTTCTTC. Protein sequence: CASSAWDWKDNEQFF.

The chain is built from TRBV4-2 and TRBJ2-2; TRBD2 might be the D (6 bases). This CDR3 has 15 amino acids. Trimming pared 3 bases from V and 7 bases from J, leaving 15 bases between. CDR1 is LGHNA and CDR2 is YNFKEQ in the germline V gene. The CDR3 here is CASSQTLGGNGELFF. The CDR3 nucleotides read TGTGCCAGCAGCCAGACCCTTGGGGGGAACGGGGAGCTGTTTTTT.

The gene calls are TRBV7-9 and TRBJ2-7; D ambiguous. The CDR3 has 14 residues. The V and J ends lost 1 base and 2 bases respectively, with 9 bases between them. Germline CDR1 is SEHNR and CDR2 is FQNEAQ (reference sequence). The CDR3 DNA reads TGTGCCAGCAGCTTAGTTTCCCATCCCTACGAGCAGTACTTC. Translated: CASSLVSHPYEQYF.

This CDR3 is CASSSRQGGTEAFF. In DNA, the CDR3 is TGTGCCAGCAGCTCTCGACAGGGCGGCACTGAAGCTTTCTTT. V is TRBV7-3 and J is TRBJ1-1; 7 bases line up with TRBD1. CDR3 size: 14 residues. Trimming at V came to 4 bases and at J to 4 bases, leaving 6 bases not matched to a gene. Germline V gene lookup returns CDR1 SGHTA and CDR2 FQGTGA.

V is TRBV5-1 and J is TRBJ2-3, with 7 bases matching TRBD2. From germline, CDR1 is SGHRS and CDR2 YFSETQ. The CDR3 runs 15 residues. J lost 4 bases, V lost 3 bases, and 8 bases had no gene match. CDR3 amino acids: CASSSGGSSADTQYF. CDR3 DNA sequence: TGCGCCAGCAGCTCGGGGGGATCTTCAGCAGATACGCAGTATTTT.

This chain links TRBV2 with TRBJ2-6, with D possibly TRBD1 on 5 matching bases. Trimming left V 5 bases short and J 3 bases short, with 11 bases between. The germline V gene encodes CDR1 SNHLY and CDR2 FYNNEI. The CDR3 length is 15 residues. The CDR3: CASSLGHVGANVLTF. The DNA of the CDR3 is TGTGCCAGCAGTCTCGGACACGTTGGGGCCAACGTCCTGACTTTC.

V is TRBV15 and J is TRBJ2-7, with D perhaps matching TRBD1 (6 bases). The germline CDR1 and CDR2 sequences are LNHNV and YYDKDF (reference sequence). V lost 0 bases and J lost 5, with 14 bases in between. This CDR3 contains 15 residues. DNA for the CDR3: TGTGCCACCAGCAGAGATGTGGGGGCGCAGGACGAGCAGTACTTC. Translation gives CATSRDVGAQDEQYF.